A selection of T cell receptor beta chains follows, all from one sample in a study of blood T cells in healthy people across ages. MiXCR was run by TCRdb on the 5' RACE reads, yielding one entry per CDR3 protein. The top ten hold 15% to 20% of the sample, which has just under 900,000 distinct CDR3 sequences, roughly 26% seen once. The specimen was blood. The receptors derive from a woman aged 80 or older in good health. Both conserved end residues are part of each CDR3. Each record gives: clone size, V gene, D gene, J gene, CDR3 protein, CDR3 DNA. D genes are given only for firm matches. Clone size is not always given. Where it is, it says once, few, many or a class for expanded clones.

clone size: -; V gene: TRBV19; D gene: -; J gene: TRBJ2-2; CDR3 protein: CASSSGPSGGELFF; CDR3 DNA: TGTGCCAGTAGTAGCGGGCCGTCCGGCGGGGAGCTGTTTTTT
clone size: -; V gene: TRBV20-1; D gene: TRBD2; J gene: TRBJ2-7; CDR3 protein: CSARDVRAGGYEQYF; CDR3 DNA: TGCAGTGCTAGAGATGTCCGAGCGGGGGGTTACGAGCAGTACTTC
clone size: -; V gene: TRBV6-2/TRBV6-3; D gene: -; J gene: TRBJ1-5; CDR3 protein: CASSYGDLRQPQHF; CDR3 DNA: TGTGCCAGCAGTTATGGGGACCTCAGGCAGCCCCAGCATTTT
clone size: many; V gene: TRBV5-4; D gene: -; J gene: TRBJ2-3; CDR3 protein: CASSPSFQGDTQYF; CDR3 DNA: TGTGCCAGCAGCCCGTCGTTTCAGGGGGATACGCAGTATTTT
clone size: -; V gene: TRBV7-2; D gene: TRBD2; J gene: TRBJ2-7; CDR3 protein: CASSLGGASGPYEQYF; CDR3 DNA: TGTGCCAGCAGCTTAGGAGGGGCTAGCGGCCCCTACGAGCAGTACTTC
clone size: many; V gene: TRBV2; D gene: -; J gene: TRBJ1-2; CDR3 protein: CASSVGYGYTF; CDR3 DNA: TGTGCCAGCAGTGTGGGCTATGGCTACACCTTC
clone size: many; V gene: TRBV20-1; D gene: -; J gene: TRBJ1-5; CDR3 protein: CSAVGVNSNQPQHF; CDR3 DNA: TGCAGTGCGGTCGGAGTCAATAGCAATCAGCCCCAGCATTTT
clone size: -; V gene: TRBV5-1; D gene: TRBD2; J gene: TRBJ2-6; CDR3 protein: CASSLDQVLGLAGDDGANVLTF; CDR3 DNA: TGCGCCAGCAGCTTGGACCAAGTTCTTGGACTAGCGGGAGACGATGGGGCCAACGTCCTGACTTTC
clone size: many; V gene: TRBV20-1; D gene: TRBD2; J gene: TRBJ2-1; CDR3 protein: CSARDPSSGGRYEQFF; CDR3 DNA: TGCAGTGCTAGAGATCCGTCTAGCGGGGGGAGGTATGAGCAGTTCTTC
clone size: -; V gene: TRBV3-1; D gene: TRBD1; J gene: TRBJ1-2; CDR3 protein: CASSQATGPYGYTF; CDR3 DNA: TGTGCCAGCAGCCAAGCGACAGGGCCCTATGGCTACACCTTC
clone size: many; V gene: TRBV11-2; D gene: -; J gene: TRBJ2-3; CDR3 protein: CASSAPGRDTQYF; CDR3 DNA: TGTGCCAGCAGCGCCCCAGGAAGGGATACGCAGTATTTT
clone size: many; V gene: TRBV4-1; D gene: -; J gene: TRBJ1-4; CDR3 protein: CASSRLVGEKLFF; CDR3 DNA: TGCGCCAGCAGCCGGCTAGTTGGGGAAAAACTGTTTTTT
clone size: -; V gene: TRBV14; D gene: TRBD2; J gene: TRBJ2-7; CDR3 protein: CASSQAGGVPYERYF; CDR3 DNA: TGTGCCAGCAGCCAAGCGGGGGGGGTCCCCTACGAGCGGTACTTC
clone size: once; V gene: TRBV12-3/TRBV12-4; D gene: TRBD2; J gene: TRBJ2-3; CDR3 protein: CASSPASGVPTDMQYF; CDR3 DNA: TGTGCCAGCAGTCCGGCGAGCGGGGTGCCCACAGATATGCAGTATTTT
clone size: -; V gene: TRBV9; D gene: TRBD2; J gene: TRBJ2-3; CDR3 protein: CASSFRTSGVGDTQYF; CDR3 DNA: TGTGCCAGCAGCTTCCGGACTAGCGGGGTCGGGGATACGCAGTATTTT
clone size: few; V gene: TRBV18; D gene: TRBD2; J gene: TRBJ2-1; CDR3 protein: CASSPPKMAGGHYNEQFF; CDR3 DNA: TGTGCCAGCTCACCACCGAAGATGGCGGGGGGGCACTACAATGAGCAGTTCTTC
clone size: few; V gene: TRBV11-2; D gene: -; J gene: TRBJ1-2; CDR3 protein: CASSLDGGGGSGYTF; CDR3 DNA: TGTGCCAGCAGCTTAGATGGGGGAGGAGGGAGCGGCTACACCTTC
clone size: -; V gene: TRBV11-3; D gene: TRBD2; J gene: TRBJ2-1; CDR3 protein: CASSSLAGVSYNERFF; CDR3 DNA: TGTGCCAGCAGCTCCCTAGCGGGGGTCTCCTACAATGAGCGGTTCTTC
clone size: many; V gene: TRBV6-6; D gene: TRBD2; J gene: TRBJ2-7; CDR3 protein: CASSLLAGGEQYF; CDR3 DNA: TGTGCCAGCAGTCTACTAGCGGGGGGCGAGCAGTACTTC
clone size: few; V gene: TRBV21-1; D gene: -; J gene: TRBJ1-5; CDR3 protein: CASSPGQPQHF; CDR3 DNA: TGTGCCAGCAGCCCGGGTCAGCCCCAGCATTTT
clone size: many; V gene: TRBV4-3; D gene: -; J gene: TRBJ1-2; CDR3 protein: CASSQDARYGYTF; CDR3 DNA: TGCGCCAGCAGCCAAGATGCCCGGTATGGCTACACCTTC
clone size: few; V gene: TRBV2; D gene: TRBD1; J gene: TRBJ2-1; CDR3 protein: CASRRKQGAGYNEQFF; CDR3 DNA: TGTGCCAGCAGGCGGAAACAGGGGGCCGGCTACAATGAGCAGTTCTTC
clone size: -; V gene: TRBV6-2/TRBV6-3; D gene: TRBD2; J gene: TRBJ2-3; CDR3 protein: CASSRNRGGFTPDTQYF; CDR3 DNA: TGTGCCAGCAGTAGGAATAGGGGAGGGTTTACCCCCGATACGCAGTATTTT
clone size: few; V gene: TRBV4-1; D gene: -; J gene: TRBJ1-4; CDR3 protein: CASSRDWANTNEKLFF; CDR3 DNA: TGCGCCAGCAGCCGGGACTGGGCGAATACTAATGAAAAACTGTTTTTT